This TCR beta chain appears in the sequencing data of a study of blood T cell repertoires in COVID-19. Study information: The samples span acute and convalescent COVID-19 from the United States, Italy and Spain.

In the source study's methods: Amplification of reference gene primers was used by the study to estimate nucleated cell counts. Generated by immunoSEQ multiplex PCR, the TCRdb table keeps only in-frame clones and is missing some. The V and J calls and clone size come from that table; D and trimming were worked out from the DNA. The table records some 250,000 clones, approximately 85% of them present only once. This CDR3 comprises 12 residues. Germline V CDR1 and CDR2: LGHDT, YNNKEL (reference sequence). The germline V and J ends were trimmed by 3 bases and 12 bases, with 15 bases remaining between them.

Sequenced material: peripheral blood. The receptor comes from a man older than 75 with acute or convalescent COVID-19. This chain links TRBV3-1 (or the pseudogene TRBV3-2) with TRBJ2-7, with D perhaps TRBD1 (5 bases). The CDR3 here is CASSQANRRRYF. For the CDR3, the DNA is TGTGCCAGCAGCCAGGCGAACAGGAGACGGTACTTC.